These T cell receptor beta chains were read from a single sample in a study of T cells in Graves' hyperthyroidism and ophthalmopathy. TCRdb recomputed calls from the multiplex PCR reads with MiXCR, one row per CDR3 protein. This table has some 550,000 distinct CDR3 sequences, under 25% appearing once. Material: blood. The receptors here all came from a man aged 18 to 29 with Graves' hyperthyroidism. Both conserved end residues are part of each CDR3. D genes are given only for firm matches. Rows give clone size only sometimes, using once, few, many, or a class for an expanded clone.

d_gene	v_gene	j_gene	abundance	CDR3aa	CDR3nt
-	TRBV15	TRBJ2-5	many	CATSRPWGPQYF	TGTGCCACCAGCAGACCCTGGGGTCCCCAGTACTTC
TRBD1	TRBV28	TRBJ2-6	-	CASSLVGGQGRSGANVLTF	TGTGCCAGCAGTTTAGTAGGGGGACAGGGCCGCTCTGGGGCCAACGTCCTGACTTTC
-	TRBV2	TRBJ1-1	-	CASSVNTNTEAFF	TGTGCCAGCAGCGTTAACACGAACACTGAAGCTTTCTTT
-	TRBV11-3	TRBJ1-2	many	CASSPTLGNYGYTF	TGTGCCAGCAGTCCAACCCTAGGCAACTATGGCTACACCTTC
TRBD1	TRBV6-4	TRBJ2-7	-	CASRKGTARSYEQYF	TGTGCCAGCAGGAAAGGGACAGCTCGTTCCTACGAGCAGTACTTC
-	TRBV9	TRBJ2-5	many	CASSPRANQETQYF	TGTGCCAGCAGCCCCCGGGCGAACCAAGAGACCCAGTACTTC
TRBD1	TRBV25-1	TRBJ1-2	many	CASSGTGYLYGYTF	TGTGCCAGCAGTGGGACAGGGTACTTATATGGCTACACCTTC
-	TRBV6-1	TRBJ1-5	-	CASNTGNSNQPQHF	TGTGCCAGCAATACAGGGAATAGCAATCAGCCCCAGCATTTT
-	TRBV5-5	TRBJ2-7	-	CASSLGMPGDYEQYF	TGTGCCAGCAGCCTCGGTATGCCAGGGGACTACGAGCAGTACTTC
-	TRBV6-1	TRBJ1-6	many	CASSSDTSSPLHF	TGTGCCAGCAGTTCCGATACCAGTTCACCCCTCCACTTT
-	TRBV6-5	TRBJ1-1	many	CASSYSTRREAFF	TGTGCCAGCAGTTACTCGACCCGGCGAGAAGCTTTCTTT
-	TRBV2	TRBJ1-1	many	CASSEYRGTEAFF	TGTGCCAGCAGTGAATATAGGGGCACTGAAGCTTTCTTT
-	TRBV7-8	TRBJ2-5	many	CASSLFGGRQETQYF	TGTGCCAGCAGCTTATTTGGGGGCCGGCAAGAGACCCAGTACTTC
-	TRBV4-1	TRBJ1-5	-	CASSQGVGTAYSNQPQHF	TGCGCCAGCAGCCAAGGGGTCGGGACGGCCTATAGCAATCAGCCCCAGCATTTT
-	TRBV5-1	TRBJ2-2	few	CASKPGRRDAGELFF	TGCGCCAGCAAACCGGGACGACGCGATGCCGGGGAGCTGTTTTTT
-	TRBV19	TRBJ1-5	many	CASSPAGGPNQPQHF	TGTGCCAGTAGTCCCGCCGGGGGGCCGAATCAGCCCCAGCATTTT
-	TRBV7-8	TRBJ2-2	-	CASSPYLVGANTGELFF	TGTGCCAGCAGCCCCTACCTAGTCGGGGCGAATACCGGGGAGCTGTTTTTT
TRBD1	TRBV6-5	TRBJ2-7	many	CASRMWDRGYEQYF	TGTGCCAGCAGAATGTGGGACAGGGGGTACGAGCAGTACTTC
-	TRBV28	TRBJ2-7	many	CASSRLNEQYF	TGTGCCAGCAGTAGGTTAAACGAGCAGTACTTC
-	TRBV28	TRBJ1-1	-	CASKSGGANTEAFF	TGTGCCAGCAAGTCTGGAGGGGCCAACACTGAAGCTTTCTTT